One and the same sample provided the 31 T cell receptor beta chains below, sequenced in a study of OX40 agonist ivuxolimab in advanced cancers. Clones were sequenced by immunoSEQ multiplex PCR, and TCRdb holds only the in-frame ones, with some missing. The table lists roughly 100,000 clones, roughly 90% of them singletons. Specimen: CD4+ or CD8+ T cells sorted from blood, collected in a trial of the OX40 agonist ivuxolimab. All receptors come from an adult with an advanced solid tumor such as melanoma, head and neck, liver or kidney cancer.

In its sample, this clone was seen a few times. The CDR3 nucleotides are TGTGCCAGCAGCTTAAAACTGGCGAACACCGGGGAGCTGTTTTTT. Its protein product is CASSLKLANTGELFF. The rearrangement uses TRBV7-2 and TRBJ2-2; D gene uncertain. The V gene lost 2 bases and the J gene lost 0 bases, with 7 bases spanning the gap. The V gene's germline CDR1 is SGHTA and CDR2 FQGNSA. This CDR3 spans 15 amino acids.

The rearrangement joins TRBV7-9 to TRBJ2-3, with D hard to call. This CDR3 is built from 13 residues. Trimming removed 4 bases at V and 4 bases at J, with 9 bases between. Germline CDR1 is SEHNR and CDR2 is FQNEAQ (reference sequence). DNA for the CDR3: TGTGCCAGCAGCTCAGACACAGCAGATACGCAGTATTTT. It codes for CASSSDTADTQYF. Variable domain in full (rest from reference TRBV7-9 and TRBJ2-3): DTGVSQNPRHKITKRGQNVTFRCDPISEHNRLYWYRQTLGQGPEFLTYFQNEAQLEKSRLLSDRFSAERPKGSFSTLEIQRTEQGDSAMYLCASSSDTADTQYFGPGTRLTVL.

The rearrangement links TRBV21-1 to TRBJ1-1; TRBD1 was called by the table and not checked on the DNA. TRBV21-1 has pseudogene status. This CDR3 comprises 15 residues. The CDR3: CASSKVGSMNTEAFF. DNA for the CDR3: TGTGCCAGCAGCAAAGTGGGCAGCATGAACACTGAAGCTTTCTTT.

The chain has TRBV2 and TRBJ2-5; D is undetermined. Trimming removed 8 bases at V and 5 bases at J, with 12 bases between. Germline V lookup: CDR1 SNHLY, CDR2 FYNNEI. The CDR3 spans 12 residues. The CDR3 nucleotides are TGTGCCAGCCGAGGAGCCGGGGAGACCCAGTACTTC. Translated: CASRGAGETQYF.

V usage is TRBV7-2 and J usage is TRBJ2-5; D may be TRBD1 or TRBD2 (5 bases each). The germline CDR1 and CDR2 sequences are SGHTA and FQGNSA. V was clipped by 5 bases and J by 9 bases, with 13 bases between them. The CDR3 contains 12 residues. The CDR3 reads CASSPWDRPQYF. In nucleotides, the CDR3 is TGTGCCAGCAGCCCATGGGACCGGCCCCAGTACTTC.

The J gene is TRBJ1-1, the V gene TRBV18; tentative D call: TRBD1 (6 bases). The germline V gene encodes CDR1 KGHSH and CDR2 LQKENI. V dropped 3 bases and J dropped 2 bases, with 7 bases sitting between them. CDR3 length: 13 residues. In DNA form, the CDR3 reads TGTGCCAGCTCACCGGGACAAAACACTGAAGCTTTCTTT. It yields the protein CASSPGQNTEAFF.

V and J are TRBV19 and TRBJ1-3; D not resolved. Trimming removed 4 bases from V and 2 bases from J, with 12 bases in between. CDR3 size: 15 residues. Germline V gene data show CDR1 as LNHDA and CDR2 as SQIVND (reference sequence). Written as DNA, the CDR3 is TGTGCCAGTAGTACCCTCGCTCCGCCTGGAAACACCATATATTTT. Protein product: CASSTLAPPGNTIYF. The full variable domain, completed using reference TRBV19 and TRBJ1-3, is DGGITQSPKYLFRKEGQNVTLSCEQNLNHDAMYWYRQDPGQGLRLIYYSQIVNDFQKGDIAEGYSVSREKKESFPLTVTSAQKNPTAFYLCASSTLAPPGNTIYFGEGSWLTVV.

The V call is TRBV28, the J call TRBJ1-1; no clear D gene. Trimming took 5 bases from V and 6 from J, leaving 13 bases between them. This CDR3 comprises 13 residues. The V gene's germline CDR1 is MDHEN and CDR2 SYDVKM. The CDR3 loop reads CASSQSPGPEAFF. CDR3 bases: TGTGCCAGCAGTCAGAGTCCGGGTCCTGAAGCTTTCTTT.

This sequence joins TRBV6-5 and TRBJ2-7; D assignment may be TRBD1 or TRBD2 (5 bases each). Germline CDR1 is MNHEY and CDR2 is SVGAGI. V dropped 7 bases and J dropped 1 base, with 11 bases sitting between them. The CDR3 covers 13 residues. CDR3 residues: CASTGTGSYEQYF. CDR3 sequence (DNA): TGTGCCAGCACAGGGACCGGTTCCTACGAGCAGTACTTC.

This clone was recorded only once. The genes are TRBV19 and TRBJ2-2; D gene uncertain. Germline CDR1 is LNHDA and CDR2 is SQIVND (reference sequence). This CDR3 is 12 amino acids long. With 4 bases removed from V and 6 bases from J, the gap between germline ends came to 6 bases. Here the CDR3 DNA reads TGTGCCAGTAGTAAGGGCCCCGGGGAGCTGTTTTTT. Its translation is CASSKGPGELFF.

The rearrangement uses TRBV19 and TRBJ2-3; 7 bases are a match to TRBD2. Germline trimming cut 5 bases from V and 4 bases from J; bases unmatched to any gene: 9. The germline gives CDR1 LNHDA, CDR2 SQIVND (reference sequence). The CDR3 extends over 15 amino acids. The CDR3 spells CASSSPTGRADTQYF. For the CDR3, the DNA is TGTGCCAGTAGTTCCCCTACGGGGAGGGCAGATACGCAGTATTTT.

This clone was seen only a few times. This sequence joins TRBV7-2 and TRBJ1-2; D uncertain. V lost 5 bases to trimming and J lost 4 bases, with 14 bases between them. The CDR3 totals 14 residues. From germline, CDR1 is SGHTA and CDR2 FQGNSA. CDR3 sequence (DNA): TGTGCCAGCAGCCCCGTGGCAGGAAGCTATGGCTACACCTTC. It specifies CASSPVAGSYGYTF.

This clone was counted once. The chain has TRBV5-3 and TRBJ2-7; possible D gene TRBD1, 6 bases. TRBV5-3 is an ORF, with its function uncertain. Trimming cost V 4 bases and J 0 bases, with 17 bases left between them. This CDR3 comprises 16 residues. CDR3 nucleotide sequence: TGTGCCAGAAGCACCCAGACAGGCCCGAGCTCCTACGAGCAGTACTTC. This translates into CARSTQTGPSSYEQYF.

The chain recombines TRBV27 with TRBJ2-3; 7 bases agree with TRBD2. CDR1 is MNHEY, CDR2 SMNVEV, per germline (reference sequence). CDR3 length equals 17 residues. Trimming removed 4 bases from V and 1 base from J; junction bases left unmatched: 11. The CDR3, as DNA: TGTGCCAGCAGTTCCAGGGTTTCGGGGGGAGGCACAGATACGCAGTATTTT. Translated: CASSSRVSGGGTDTQYF.

The CDR3 nucleotides read TGTGCCAGTAGTTTACAGGGGAGCACAGATACGCAGTATTTT. It yields the protein CASSLQGSTDTQYF. V is TRBV19 and J is TRBJ2-3; 7 bases align to TRBD1. V gave up 5 bases and J gave up 0 bases; unmatched junction bases: 2. CDR3 length: 14 amino acids. Germline CDR1 is LNHDA and CDR2 is SQIVND (reference sequence). The full variable domain, with the rest looked up from reference TRBV19 and TRBJ2-3, is DGGITQSPKYLFRKEGQNVTLSCEQNLNHDAMYWYRQDPGQGLRLIYYSQIVNDFQKGDIAEGYSVSREKKESFPLTVTSAQKNPTAFYLCASSLQGSTDTQYFGPGTRLTVL.

The CDR3: CASTSPTGGQQPQHF. The CDR3 region has the DNA TGTGCCAGCACCTCCCCGACAGGGGGGCAGCAGCCCCAGCATTTT. The chain couples TRBV28 to TRBJ1-5, with 9 bases aligning to TRBD1. Germline CDR1 reads MDHEN; CDR2 reads SYDVKM. This CDR3 has 15 amino acids. V gave up 7 bases and J gave up 7 bases; unmatched junction bases: 11.

Here the CDR3 DNA reads TGTGCCAGCAGGCCCAAGGGTCGAGGCACAGATACGCAGTATTTT. Its protein product is CASRPKGRGTDTQYF. V gene TRBV27 combines with J gene TRBJ2-3; D is unresolved. Germline CDR1 reads MNHEY; CDR2 reads SMNVEV (reference sequence). The CDR3 extends over 15 amino acids. Trimming stripped 6 bases from V and 1 base from J, with 14 bases between.

The rearrangement links TRBV5-1 to TRBJ1-4; the D gene is possibly TRBD1 (6 bases). Looked up from germline, CDR1 is SGHRS and CDR2 is YFSETQ. This CDR3 contains 15 residues. V gave up 4 bases and J gave up 5 bases, with 15 bases separating them. The CDR3 DNA sequence: TGCGCCAGCAGCCTAACCGGGGGCGTAAATGAAAAACTGTTTTTT. It translates to CASSLTGGVNEKLFF.

This sequence joins TRBV9 and TRBJ2-2, with 10 bases fitting TRBD1. The CDR3 length is 15 residues. Unmatched junction bases numbered 3, after V lost 2 bases and J lost 5 bases. Germline CDR1 is SGDLS and CDR2 is YYNGEE. The CDR3 DNA reads TGTGCCAGCAGCGTCGGGACAGGGGTTACCGGGGAGCTGTTTTTT. Residues: CASSVGTGVTGELFF.

The chain links TRBV4-3 to TRBJ2-3, with TRBD2 matching over 9 bases. This CDR3 comprises 17 residues. Germline values: CDR1 LGHNA, CDR2 YSLEER. V lost 0 bases to trimming and J lost 4 bases; unmatched junction nucleotides: 8. CDR3 sequence: CASSQDPRGGPADTQYF. CDR3 sequence (DNA): TGCGCCAGCAGCCAAGATCCGCGGGGGGGCCCGGCAGATACGCAGTATTTT.

This clone was counted at least ten times. The chain is built from TRBV28 and TRBJ1-5, with D perhaps matching TRBD1 (6 bases). Trimming stripped 6 bases from V and 0 bases from J, with 18 bases between. This CDR3 is 17 amino acids long. The germline V gene has CDR1 MDHEN and CDR2 SYDVKM. This CDR3 reads CASSLWRGTPSNQPQHF. As DNA, the CDR3 is TGTGCCAGCAGCCTCTGGAGGGGGACCCCTAGCAATCAGCCCCAGCATTTT.

The genes are TRBV11-2 and TRBJ2-3; 10 positions match TRBD1. Germline-derived CDR1 and CDR2 are SGHAT and FQNNGV. With V trimmed by 5 bases and J by 6 bases, 5 bases remained unmatched. The CDR3 is made up of 14 amino acids. The CDR3 DNA reads as TGTGCCAGCAGCCGGGACAGGGGTGGGGATACGCAGTATTTT. It codes for CASSRDRGGDTQYF.

The chain links TRBV5-1 to TRBJ1-1, with D possibly being TRBD1 (6 bases). CDR1 SGHRS and CDR2 YFSETQ come from the germline V gene. Between the trimmed V and J ends, which lost 2 bases and 1 base, there was a span of 12 bases. The CDR3 extends over 15 amino acids. The CDR3 protein is CASSFLTGPNTEAFF. DNA for the CDR3: TGCGCCAGCAGCTTCCTGACAGGACCGAACACTGAAGCTTTCTTT.

The chain is built from TRBV30 and TRBJ1-2; tentative D call: TRBD1 (6 bases). In germline, CDR1 is GTSNPN, CDR2 SVGIG (reference sequence). The CDR3 totals 14 residues. Trimming removed 0 bases at V and 4 bases at J, with 12 bases between. The CDR3 region has the DNA TGTGCCTGGAGTGTACGGGGGCGGAGCTATGGCTACACCTTC. Protein: CAWSVRGRSYGYTF.

The chain employs TRBV5-1 and TRBJ2-2; tentatively, D is TRBD1 (6 bases). Germline V gives CDR1 SGHRS, CDR2 YFSETQ. The CDR3 extends over 15 amino acids. The germline V and J ends were trimmed by 4 bases and 4 bases, with 14 bases remaining between them. CDR3: CASSLPQQGTGELFF. CDR3 coding DNA: TGCGCCAGCAGCCTACCGCAACAGGGCACCGGGGAGCTGTTTTTT.

This chain joins TRBV28 and TRBJ1-1; no firm D call. The germline V gene has CDR1 MDHEN and CDR2 SYDVKM. The V gene lost 3 bases and the J gene lost 1 base, with 9 bases spanning the gap. The CDR3 extends over 14 amino acids. This CDR3 reads CASSLVGRNTEAFF. CDR3 in DNA: TGTGCCAGCAGTTTGGTTGGTAGGAACACTGAAGCTTTCTTT.

The chain combines TRBV7-8 with TRBJ1-1; no clear D. The V gene's germline CDR1 is SGHVS and CDR2 FQNEAQ. Deletions cut 4 bases from V and 7 bases from J, with 10 bases between. CDR3 length: 12 residues. For the CDR3, the DNA is TGTGCCAGCAGCTCGATACAGAATGAAGCTTTCTTT. Protein: CASSSIQNEAFF.

The chain links TRBV5-4 to TRBJ1-2, with D uncertain. CDR1 is SGHNT and CDR2 is YYREEE in the germline V gene (reference sequence). The length of the CDR3 is 15 residues. Trimming removed 1 base at V and 8 bases at J, with 18 bases between. The CDR3 DNA is TGTGCCAGCAGCTTGTTTCAGGTTTGGGCACGAGGCTACACCTTC. Its protein is CASSLFQVWARGYTF.

J is TRBJ1-5 and V is TRBV21-1; the DNA was not compared with TRBD1, the D call given in the table. TRBV21-1 is a listed pseudogene. The CDR3 spans 18 residues. The CDR3 DNA follows: TGTGCCAGCAGCAAATCGGAAAGGGGTCCTTATAGCAATCAGCCCCAGCATTTT. As protein: CASSKSERGPYSNQPQHF.

CDR3 loop: CSASGAGANVLTF. CDR3 bases: TGCAGCGCCTCAGGGGCTGGGGCCAACGTCCTGACTTTC. The chain employs TRBV29-1 and TRBJ2-6, with a weak D call TRBD1 (6 bases). V lost 7 bases, J lost 2 bases, and 9 bases lay in between. Germline CDR1 and CDR2: SQVTM and ANQGSEA. CDR3 size: 13 residues.

This clone was picked up one time. This chain joins TRBV6-5 and TRBJ1-6; 7 bases map to TRBD1. CDR3 length: 15 amino acids. Germline V gene sequence: CDR1 MNHEY, CDR2 SVGAGI. After removal of 4 bases from V and 11 bases from J, the junction contained 11 bases not matched to a gene. The CDR3 loop is CASSSNRQGRAPLHF. CDR3 nucleotides: TGTGCCAGCAGTTCCAACCGACAGGGACGGGCACCCCTCCACTTT.